This T cell receptor (beta chain) was observed in a study of regulatory T cells in long-lasting Graves disease. General study findings and limits: Newly diagnosed Graves' patients had higher TCR diversity than persistent ones. It was in persistent disease that TRBV28, TRBJ1-2 and TRBJ2-5 were favored.

For TCR beta, libraries came from iRepertoire HTBI primers and Arm-PCR of CDR3 regions. In TCRdb, the multiplex PCR reads were re-called with MiXCR into one record per CDR3 protein. The sample yields 420,000 or so distinct CDR3 sequences, about a quarter seen once. The time point here: persistent/refractory GD, antithyroid drugs over 5 years with positive TRAb. Preparation of the TCR library used RNA extracted from PBMCs. Investigators report Graves' disease was diagnosed under American Thyroid Association guidelines. The CDR3 runs 15 residues. The junction had 3 bases not matched to a gene; V was cut back by 8 bases and J by 0 bases. Germline V CDR1 and CDR2: LGHNA, YNFKEQ. Worth noting for this clonotype: Its antigen remains unidentified.

The receptor's source is a female donor with Graves disease. Sample: peripheral blood mononuclear cells (PBMCs), taken when the disease was refractory, from a patient treated with antithyroid drugs. This rearrangement joins TRBV4-2 to TRBJ2-6; TRBD1 matches at 8 bases. CDR3 bases: TGTGCCAGCCGGGACAGGTTCTCTGGGGCCAACGTCCTGACTTTC. Its translation: CASRDRFSGANVLTF.